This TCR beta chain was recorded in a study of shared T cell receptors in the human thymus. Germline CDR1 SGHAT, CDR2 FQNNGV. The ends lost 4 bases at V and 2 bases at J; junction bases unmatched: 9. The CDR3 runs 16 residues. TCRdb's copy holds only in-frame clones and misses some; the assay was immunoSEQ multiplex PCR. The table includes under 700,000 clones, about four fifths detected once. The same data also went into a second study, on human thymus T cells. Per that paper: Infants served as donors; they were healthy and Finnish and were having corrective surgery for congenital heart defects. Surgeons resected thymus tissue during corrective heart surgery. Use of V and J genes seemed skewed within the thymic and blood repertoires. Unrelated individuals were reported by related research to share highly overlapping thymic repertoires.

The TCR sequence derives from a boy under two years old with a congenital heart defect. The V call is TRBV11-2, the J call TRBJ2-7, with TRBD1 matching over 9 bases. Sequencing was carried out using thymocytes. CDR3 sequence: CASSSPGQGRTYEQYF. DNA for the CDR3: TGTGCCAGCAGCTCCCCCGGACAGGGGCGAACCTACGAGCAGTACTTC.